The rows below give T cell receptor beta chains drawn from one sample of a study of blood T cell repertoires in COVID-19. Method: immunoSEQ multiplex PCR; TCRdb's copy keeps in-frame clones and lacks some. The sample has fewer than 350,000 clones, 75% to 95% seen once. Source material: PBMCs or T cells enriched from blood (not recorded which). All receptors come from a man in his forties who had been exposed to COVID-19. Both conserved end residues are part of each CDR3. The D gene is left open where the match is weak. Size is stated for part of the rows, as once, few or many counts, or as a class when the clone is expanded.

abundance	v_gene	j_gene	d_gene	CDR3aa	CDR3nt
NA	TRBV15	TRBJ1-3	TRBD1	CATSIITGVGNTIYF	TGTGCCACCAGCATTATAACAGGGGTCGGAAACACCATATATTTT
few	TRBV27	TRBJ2-3	NA	CASSLFGLSTDTQYF	TGTGCCAGCAGTTTATTTGGCCTTAGCACAGATACGCAGTATTTT
NA	TRBV5-5	TRBJ2-3	TRBD2	CASIQLPGLAGDTQYF	TGTGCCAGCATTCAATTGCCGGGACTAGCGGGGGATACGCAGTATTTT
NA	TRBV6-5	TRBJ2-1	NA	CASGRSGSYNEQFF	TGTGCCAGCGGGCGTTCTGGCTCCTACAATGAGCAGTTCTTC
NA	TRBV18	TRBJ2-5	NA	CASSPTVQETQYF	TGTGCCAGCTCACCAACAGTCCAAGAGACCCAGTACTTC
NA	TRBV5-1	TRBJ1-3	NA	CASSVSDTGNTIYF	TGCGCCAGCAGCGTTAGTGATACTGGAAACACCATATATTTT
NA	TRBV28	TRBJ1-2	TRBD1	CASSLGEGAANYGYTF	TGTGCCAGCAGTTTAGGTGAGGGGGCGGCTAACTATGGCTACACCTTC
few	TRBV6-5	TRBJ2-7	NA	CASGQGNEQYF	TGTGCCAGCGGTCAGGGGAACGAGCAGTACTTC
once	TRBV5-1	TRBJ2-7	TRBD1	CASMGTGIPREQYF	TGCGCCAGCATGGGGACAGGGATACCGAGGGAGCAGTACTTC
NA	TRBV7-2	TRBJ2-5	NA	CASSSRTTARETQYF	TGTGCCAGCAGCTCCCGGACTACCGCCAGGGAGACCCAGTACTTC
NA	TRBV28	TRBJ1-5	TRBD1	CASSFEGTVVQPQHF	TGTGCCAGCAGTTTCGAGGGGACAGTAGTTCAGCCCCAGCATTTT
NA	TRBV7-9	TRBJ1-4	NA	CASSFIFGEKLFF	TGTGCCAGCAGCTTTATTTTCGGTGAAAAACTGTTTTTT
NA	TRBV7-3	TRBJ1-2	NA	CASSLGGSYGYTF	TGTGCCAGCAGCTTAGGGGGCAGCTATGGCTACACCTTC
once	TRBV6-4	TRBJ2-1	TRBD2	CASSDSRGLAGSDVYNEQFF	TGTGCCAGCAGTGACTCAAGGGGACTAGCGGGATCGGATGTATACAATGAGCAGTTCTTC
NA	TRBV5-1	TRBJ2-1	NA	CASSLGQNEQFF	TGCGCCAGCAGCTTGGGACAGAATGAGCAGTTCTTC
NA	TRBV3-1/TRBV3-2	TRBJ2-6	TRBD2	CASSLKGGLGANVLTF	TGTGCCAGCAGCCTTAAGGGAGGGCTGGGGGCCAACGTCCTGACTTTC
NA	TRBV4-1	TRBJ1-1	NA	CASSSRVGTEAFF	TGCGCCAGCAGCTCTCGGGTGGGCACTGAAGCTTTCTTT
NA	TRBV5-1	TRBJ1-1	NA	CASGKDGLGMNTEAFF	TGCGCCAGCGGCAAGGACGGACTGGGGATGAACACTGAAGCTTTCTTT
NA	TRBV7-9	TRBJ1-3	NA	CASSRFGSGNTIYF	TGTGCCAGCAGCCGTTTCGGGTCCGGAAACACCATATATTTT
NA	TRBV9	TRBJ1-2	NA	CASSVGVWGLGYGYTF	TGTGCCAGCAGCGTAGGAGTATGGGGCCTAGGCTATGGCTACACCTTC
NA	TRBV19	TRBJ1-1	NA	CATAVLGRGEAFF	TGTGCCACCGCAGTTTTAGGGAGGGGAGAAGCTTTCTTT
NA	TRBV9	TRBJ2-1	TRBD2	CASSVAGSGSSYNEQFF	TGTGCCAGCAGCGTAGCGGGTAGCGGGAGTAGCTACAATGAGCAGTTCTTC
NA	TRBV30	TRBJ2-7	NA	CAWSRGRVSPYEQYF	TGTGCCTGGAGTCGGGGTAGGGTGTCACCCTACGAGCAGTACTTC
NA	TRBV19	TRBJ2-3	TRBD2	CASSMSWTSGRWADTQYF	TGTGCCAGTAGTATGAGTTGGACTAGCGGGAGGTGGGCAGATACGCAGTATTTT
NA	TRBV7-9	TRBJ1-3	NA	CASSLVSGSSGNTIYF	TGTGCCAGCAGCTTAGTAAGCGGGAGCTCTGGAAACACCATATATTTT
NA	TRBV15	TRBJ1-2	TRBD1	CATSREQGDYGYTF	TGTGCCACCAGCAGAGAGCAGGGGGACTATGGCTACACCTTC
NA	TRBV28	TRBJ1-5	NA	CASSVRARYSNQPQHF	TGTGCCAGCAGCGTCAGAGCCAGGTATAGCAATCAGCCCCAGCATTTT
NA	TRBV6-5	TRBJ1-4	NA	CASSYSLNRANEKLFF	TGTGCCAGCAGTTACTCGTTGAACAGGGCGAATGAAAAACTGTTTTTT
NA	TRBV9	TRBJ2-3	TRBD2	CASSGTGTRSDTQYF	TGTGCCAGCAGCGGAACCGGGACTAGGTCAGATACGCAGTATTTT
NA	TRBV12-3/TRBV12-4	TRBJ1-1	NA	CASSFPYTEAFF	TGTGCCAGCAGTTTTCCGTACACTGAAGCTTTCTTT
NA	TRBV4-1	TRBJ2-5	TRBD1	CASSQADRGPLETQYF	TGCGCCAGCAGCCAAGCAGACAGGGGCCCGCTGGAGACCCAGTACTTC
once	TRBV19	TRBJ2-1	NA	CASSILRLSSYNEQFF	TGTGCCAGTAGTATTTTGAGATTGAGCTCCTACAATGAGCAGTTCTTC
NA	TRBV28	TRBJ2-2	NA	CASSLTGELFF	TGTGCCAGCAGCCTGACCGGGGAGCTGTTTTTT
once	TRBV25-1	TRBJ2-1	NA	CASSGGLVGDPYNEQFF	TGTGCCAGCAGTGGGGGACTGGTAGGAGATCCCTACAATGAGCAGTTCTTC
NA	TRBV28	TRBJ1-5	NA	CASSFGGGGDQPQHF	TGTGCCAGCAGTTTCGGAGGAGGGGGGGATCAGCCCCAGCATTTT
NA	TRBV15	TRBJ1-1	NA	CATSRDWGPYTEAFF	TGTGCCACCAGCAGAGATTGGGGGCCATACACTGAAGCTTTCTTT
NA	TRBV10-2	TRBJ2-3	TRBD2	CASSAGGPWDTQYF	TGCGCCAGCAGTGCGGGAGGGCCGTGGGATACGCAGTATTTT